The 4 T cell receptor beta chains below come from one sample, sequenced in a study of identifying expanded T cells in peripheral blood. Repertoires were generated with immunoSEQ multiplex PCR, while TCRdb's copy carries only in-frame clones and drops some. Of approximately 140,000 clones in the sample, 86% are singletons; the top ten hold about 8%. Sequencing was performed on blood. The receptors originated from a person aged 18-70 years in good health.

This chain links TRBV7-8 with TRBJ2-3; D is ambiguous. V shed 2 bases and J shed 1 base, with 13 bases lying between them. Germline CDR1 is SGHVS and CDR2 is FQNEAQ. CDR3 length: 16 amino acids. CDR3 nucleotide sequence: TGTGCCAGCAGCTTAACGACTCTGTGGGGCACAGATACGCAGTATTTT. It translates to CASSLTTLWGTDTQYF.

The chain carries TRBV21-1 and TRBJ2-3. TRBV21-1 is annotated as a pseudogene. This CDR3 comprises 13 residues. CDR3 region: CAGNQGGADTQYF. The CDR3 DNA follows: TGTGCCGGAAATCAGGGGGGGGCAGATACGCAGTATTTT.

This clone was seen only once. The chain recombines TRBV6-5 with TRBJ1-1; possible D gene TRBD1, 6 bases. The V gene's germline CDR1 is MNHEY and CDR2 SVGAGI. The CDR3 is made up of 14 amino acids. Trimming left V 5 bases short and J 5 bases short, with 15 bases between. The CDR3 DNA reads TGTGCCAGCAGTACAGGGTTGCGGGAGACTGAAGCTTTCTTT. Translation gives CASSTGLRETEAFF.

V is TRBV28 and J is TRBJ1-2, with D hard to call. The V end was cut by 1 base, the J end by 6 bases, with 12 bases between. The CDR3 extends over 14 amino acids. Germline CDR1 MDHEN, CDR2 SYDVKM. The DNA of the CDR3 is TGTGCCAGCAGTTTATCTCCAGGCCTCGATGGCTACACCTTC. This codes for CASSLSPGLDGYTF.